The text below deals with one T cell receptor beta chain. The target antigen is unknown. This sample was taken from a study of cytomegalovirus exposure and HLA in healthy donors. The wider study: About 82 million unique TCRs from HLA-typed donors were held in an early release of data.

Whole-study findings and limits: Reports indicate that TCR beta sequences accurately predicted the HLA-A and HLA-B alleles of most subjects. Previous analysis showed most TCR beta V segments were productive about 87% or about 30% of the time. Most TCR sequences showed up rarely, but some public TCRs showed up in many donors.

CDR1 is MNHEY and CDR2 is SMNVEV in the germline V gene (reference sequence). V was clipped by 5 bases and J by 5 bases; unmatched bases: 11. The CDR3 spans 18 residues. It was with 60 Vbeta and 13 Jbeta primers that the PCR ran. Using immunoSEQ multiplex PCR, the repertoire was profiled, and TCRdb retains in-frame clones only, with some absent. The repertoire has some 120,000 clones, about four fifths of them found once; the top ten carry less than 2.5%. Sequenced: PBMCs. The chain carries TRBV27 and TRBJ2-1; 14 bases fit TRBD2. This TCR was recovered from a woman aged 40 to 50 in good health and CMV-seronegative. CDR3 amino acids: CASSSPRTSGRSNNEQFF. In DNA, the CDR3 is TGTGCCAGCAGTAGTCCCCGGACTAGCGGGAGGTCTAACAATGAGCAGTTCTTC.